This TCR beta chain was observed in a study of shared clonotypes between healthy human individuals. In the study overall: Donor composition was a couple of women and three men, aged 18 to 49.

General study findings and limits: Clonotypes that were shared across several donors made up around 5% of naive CD4 clonotypes. The researchers took only blood, and tissue repertoires probably look different. Generation probabilities of non-shared clonotypes were lower (relative to those shared by all four donors).

The CDR3 has 14 residues. Germline values: CDR1 MDHEN, CDR2 SYDVKM. Trimming took 4 bases from V and 4 from J; bases not matched to a gene: 6. To note about this clone: Antigen specificity is unknown.

This table comes from immunoSEQ multiplex PCR, and its TCRdb copy is limited to in-frame clones, with some not included. Among roughly 220,000 clones, approximately 65% were seen once, and the ten largest hold around 10%. Sequenced: memory CD4+ T cells sorted from blood. Subset denoted: CD45RA-negative fraction. This receptor was taken from a man aged 30 to 45 in good health. The chain combines TRBV28 with TRBJ1-2; TRBD1 agrees at 7 bases. The CDR3 spells CASSSGGQRYGYTF. CDR3 coding DNA: TGTGCCAGCAGTTCGGGGGGACAGCGCTATGGCTACACCTTC.